The next 2 T cell receptor beta chains were all read from a single sample in a study of blood T cell repertoires in COVID-19. TCRdb keeps only in-frame clones here, not all; method: immunoSEQ multiplex PCR. The sample has about 320,000 clones, 90% seen once. Sample: PBMCs or T cells enriched from blood (not recorded which). These receptors all stem from a man aged 55 to 69 who had recovered from COVID-19.

The chain uses TRBV7-9 and TRBJ1-1; 9 bases are shared with TRBD1. CDR1 is SEHNR and CDR2 is FQNEAQ in the germline V gene (reference sequence). Germline trimming cut 5 bases from V and 7 bases from J; bases unmatched to any gene: 5. CDR3 length: 13 amino acids. The CDR3 DNA reads as TGTGCCAGCAGCCGACAGGGGGGGAATGAAGCTTTCTTT. This encodes CASSRQGGNEAFF.

The chain has TRBV10-2 and TRBJ2-7; the match to TRBD1 covers 7 bases. The CDR3 is 11 residues long. Per the germline V gene, CDR1 is WSHSY and CDR2 is SAAADI. Trimming removed 11 bases from V and 3 bases from J; junction bases left unmatched: 4. The CDR3 coding sequence is TGCGCCTCCAGGGGGTACTACGAGCAGTACTTC. Protein: CASRGYYEQYF.